Sequencing of this TCR beta chain was carried out in a study of CD8 T cells in Susac syndrome. Roughly 0.5 to 1 ug RNA was reverse transcribed with random hexamers. An immunoSEQ multiplex PCR amplified TCR beta CDR3 over 54 Vbeta and 13 Jbeta. Each CDR3 protein gets one entry after TCRdb re-called the immunoSEQ multiplex PCR reads with MiXCR. In the table there are approximately 180,000 distinct CDR3 sequences, 75% to 95% of which are singletons. V shed 5 bases and J 8 bases; nucleotides not matched to a gene: 9. The CDR3 extends over 14 amino acids. CDR1 SNHLY and CDR2 FYNNEI come from the germline V gene. The CD8+ and CD4+ T cells were negatively isolated, with the TEMRA cells enriched by FACS. Study findings and constraints: It was acknowledged by the study that relatively few individuals were included in its TCR sequencing and HLA analysis. The CD4+ T cell repertoires in Susac syndrome were not clonally expanded.

Comments on this clonotype: Its cognate antigen is unknown.

This sequence originates from a human donor with Susac syndrome. Sequencing was done on a sample of CD4+ T cells from PBMCs. V usage is TRBV2 and J usage is TRBJ2-1; 7 bases agree with TRBD2. CDR3 DNA sequence: TGTGCCAGCAGTTCTAGCGGTCCCCGGGATGAGCAGTTCTTC. Encoded protein: CASSSSGPRDEQFF.